These 32 T cell receptor beta chains were sequenced from one sample in a study of blood T cell repertoires in COVID-19. Sequencing used immunoSEQ multiplex PCR; TCRdb keeps in-frame clones, though not all of them. Altogether roughly 290,000 clones are present, roughly 89% being singletons, with the ten largest covering around 0.84%. The specimen was peripheral blood. These receptors all stem from a man between 25 and 39 years old with acute or convalescent COVID-19.

The chain's CDR3 is CATSESRDQPQHF. For the CDR3, the DNA is TGTGCCACCAGTGAAAGTCGCGATCAGCCCCAGCATTTT. V usage is TRBV24-1 and J usage is TRBJ1-5; D remains ambiguous. CDR1 KGHDR and CDR2 SFDVKD come from the germline V gene. CDR3 size: 13 residues. V was shortened by 4 bases and J by 5 bases, with 8 bases between the two germline ends.

This clone has a handful of counts. V is TRBV30 and J is TRBJ1-5, with TRBD1 matching over 9 bases. Germline CDR1 and CDR2: GTSNPN and SVGIG (reference sequence). V lost 1 base, J lost 9 bases, and 7 bases stayed unmatched. The CDR3 spans 14 residues. The CDR3 protein is CAWSDGGTGRPQHF. The CDR3 DNA sequence: TGTGCCTGGAGTGATGGCGGGACAGGGAGGCCCCAGCATTTT.

The chain is built from TRBV5-1 and TRBJ2-7, with D tentatively TRBD2 (5 bases). CDR3 length: 17 residues. CDR1 and CDR2 from the germline V gene are SGHRS and YFSETQ. The germline V and J ends were trimmed by 0 bases and 0 bases, with 16 bases remaining between them. Here the CDR3 reads CASSLVGVRFDSYEQYF. The CDR3 region has the DNA TGCGCCAGCAGCTTGGTGGGAGTGCGGTTCGACTCCTACGAGCAGTACTTC.

This clone was recorded once. This chain joins TRBV3-1 (or the pseudogene TRBV3-2) and TRBJ1-5, with a possible D match to TRBD1 (6 bases). The CDR3 consists of 14 residues. Trimming took off 3 bases at V and 1 base at J, with 7 bases between the two ends. From germline, CDR1 is LGHDT and CDR2 YNNKEL (reference sequence). As DNA, the CDR3 is TGTGCCAGCAGCCATCAGGGGAGCAATCAGCCCCAGCATTTT. Translated, it gives CASSHQGSNQPQHF.

This chain links TRBV18 with TRBJ2-5; D perhaps matches TRBD2 (6 bases). CDR1 and CDR2 from the germline V gene are KGHSH and LQKENI. This CDR3 region has 15 residues. V was shortened by 5 bases and J by 5 bases, with 18 bases between the two germline ends. The CDR3 loop reads CASSFTQAREETQYF. The CDR3 bases are TGTGCCAGCTCATTCACACAGGCACGGGAGGAGACCCAGTACTTC. Using reference TRBV18 and TRBJ2-5 for the parts outside the CDR3, the full variable domain is NAGVMQNPRHLVRRRGQEARLRCSPMKGHSHVYWYRQLPEEGLKFMVYLQKENIIDESGMPKERFSAEFPKEGPSILRIQQVVRGDSAAYFCASSFTQAREETQYFGPGTRLLVL.

The V and J genes are TRBV14 and TRBJ2-5, with TRBD2 matching 8 bases. Germline CDR1 reads SGHDN; CDR2 reads FVKESK. V trimming: 4 bases; J trimming: 3 bases; junction bases outside the gene matches: 13. The CDR3 sequence is 17 residues long. The CDR3 is CASSPVVSGREKETQYF. The CDR3 DNA follows: TGTGCCAGCAGCCCCGTTGTAAGCGGGAGAGAGAAAGAGACCCAGTACTTC.

Only a few counts were recorded for this clone. The chain has TRBV5-5 and TRBJ2-1; D uncertain. CDR3 size: 13 residues. In germline, CDR1 is SGHKS, CDR2 YYEKEE (reference sequence). The V end was cut by 4 bases, the J end by 7 bases, with 12 bases between. CDR3 bases: TGTGCCAGCAGCGCCCTGGTGAGTAATGAGCAGTTCTTC. As protein: CASSALVSNEQFF.

The gene calls are TRBV5-6 and TRBJ1-3, with unresolved D. The V end was cut by 4 bases, the J end by 0 bases, with 11 bases between. This CDR3 has 15 amino acids. CDR1 and CDR2 from the germline V gene are SGHDT and YYEEEE. The CDR3 spells CASSPRLNSGNTIYF. In DNA form, the CDR3 reads TGTGCCAGCAGCCCTCGACTGAACTCTGGAAACACCATATATTTT.

The chain links TRBV5-6 to TRBJ1-1; TRBD1 agrees at 11 bases. V trimming: 1 base; J trimming: 4 bases; junction bases outside the gene matches: 9. CDR1 and CDR2 (germline): SGHDT, YYEEEE. The CDR3 covers 17 residues. The chain's CDR3 is CASSLRSTGQGVTEAFF. CDR3 DNA sequence: TGTGCCAGCAGCTTGAGGAGTACGGGACAGGGGGTCACTGAAGCTTTCTTT. Drawing the rest from reference TRBV5-6 and TRBJ1-1, the complete variable domain is DAGVTQSPTHLIKTRGQQVTLRCSPKSGHDTVSWYQQALGQGPQFIFQYYEEEERQRGNFPDRFSGHQFPNYSSELNVNALLLGDSALYLCASSLRSTGQGVTEAFFGQGTRLTVV.

This chain uses TRBV30 with TRBJ1-5; D gene ambiguous. V lost 1 base to trimming and J lost 7 bases, with 8 bases between them. This CDR3 is built from 12 residues. Germline V CDR1 and CDR2: GTSNPN, SVGIG (reference sequence). CDR3 DNA: TGTGCCTGGAGTGCAGCTAGCCAGCCCCAGCATTTT. It yields the protein CAWSAASQPQHF.

J is TRBJ1-4 and V is TRBV7-2, with a weak D call TRBD1 (5 bases). Trimming took off 5 bases at V and 8 bases at J, with 9 bases between the two ends. There are 12 residues in the CDR3. Germline V gene data show CDR1 as SGHTA and CDR2 as FQGNSA. The CDR3 loop is CASSRGSEKLFF. The CDR3 DNA reads as TGTGCCAGCAGCCGGGGGAGCGAAAAACTGTTTTTT.

The rearrangement uses TRBV15 and TRBJ2-1; D is undetermined. This CDR3 is built from 15 residues. CDR1 and CDR2 (germline): LNHNV, YYDKDF (reference sequence). V lost 4 bases and J lost 0, with 10 bases in between. In DNA, the CDR3 is TGTGCCACCAGCATGCGTATAAGCTCCTACAATGAGCAGTTCTTC. It is translated as CATSMRISSYNEQFF.

The V and J genes are TRBV18 and TRBJ2-1; 10 bases align to TRBD2. The CDR3 loop spans 16 amino acids. Germline CDR1 and CDR2: KGHSH and LQKENI. V lost 3 bases to trimming and J lost 9 bases; unmatched junction nucleotides: 11. CDR3 bases: TGTGCCAGCTCACCGCTCCCTAGCGGGAGTATGGGTGAGCAGTTCTTC. Translating gives CASSPLPSGSMGEQFF.

Only one count was recorded for this clone. J is TRBJ2-2 and V is TRBV19; a possible D gene is TRBD1 (5 bases). The V gene lost 4 bases and the J gene lost 0 bases, with 12 bases spanning the gap. The CDR3 covers 16 residues. CDR1 and CDR2 (germline): LNHDA, SQIVND (reference sequence). CDR3 loop: CASSRTGVPNTGELFF. CDR3 coding DNA: TGTGCCAGTAGTAGAACAGGCGTCCCGAACACCGGGGAGCTGTTTTTT.

CDR3 region: CASSFVAYDTIGAFF. The CDR3 DNA is TGTGCCAGCAGCTTCGTCGCCTATGACACGATAGGAGCTTTCTTT. The chain employs TRBV7-9 and TRBJ1-1; no firm D call. This CDR3 comprises 15 residues. V shed 3 bases and J shed 10 bases, with 21 bases lying between them. Per germline, CDR1 SEHNR and CDR2 FQNEAQ (reference sequence). The entire variable domain, with the rest obtained from reference TRBV7-9 and TRBJ1-1, is as follows: DTGVSQNPRHKITKRGQNVTFRCDPISEHNRLYWYRQTLGQGPEFLTYFQNEAQLEKSRLLSDRFSAERPKGSFSTLEIQRTEQGDSAMYLCASSFVAYDTIGAFFGQGTRLTVV.

V and J are TRBV19 and TRBJ1-2, with 7 bases lining up with TRBD1. CDR1 and CDR2 from the germline V gene are LNHDA and SQIVND (reference sequence). The CDR3 consists of 14 residues. The V segment lost 4 bases and the J segment 0 bases; nucleotides outside the gene matches: 2. CDR3 nucleotides: TGTGCCAGTAGTAGACAGGGTACTAACTATGGCTACACCTTC. This sequence encodes CASSRQGTNYGYTF.

The chain combines TRBV5-8 with TRBJ2-5; 7 bases match TRBD1. Germline V gene lookup returns CDR1 SGHTS and CDR2 YDEGEE. V shed 4 bases and J 5 bases; nucleotides not matched to a gene: 5. This CDR3 spans 13 amino acids. The CDR3: CASSLTGLETQYF. For the CDR3, the DNA is TGTGCCAGCAGCCTGACAGGGCTGGAGACCCAGTACTTC.

The chain uses TRBV28 and TRBJ1-6, with D tentatively TRBD1 (5 bases). CDR1 and CDR2 (germline): MDHEN, SYDVKM. The CDR3 runs 14 residues. Trimming took off 7 bases at V and 6 bases at J, with 13 bases between the two ends. CDR3 protein: CASTPGEFNSPLHF. CDR3 coding DNA: TGTGCCAGCACCCCGGGGGAGTTTAATTCACCCCTCCACTTT. Drawing the rest from reference TRBV28 and TRBJ1-6, the complete variable domain is DVKVTQSSRYLVKRTGEKVFLECVQDMDHENMFWYRQDPGLGLRLIYFSYDVKMKEKGDIPEGYSVSREKKERFSLILESASTNQTSMYLCASTPGEFNSPLHFGNGTRLTVT.

J is TRBJ1-4 and V is TRBV6-5; 7 nucleotides match TRBD1. The CDR3 loop spans 15 amino acids. The V and J ends lost 5 bases and 4 bases, in that order; junction bases with no gene match: 7. Germline assignment: CDR1 MNHEY and CDR2 SVGAGI. CDR3 amino acids: CASSQTTGFNEKLFF. In DNA, the CDR3 is TGTGCCAGCAGTCAAACGACAGGGTTTAATGAAAAACTGTTTTTT.

The chain carries TRBV2 and TRBJ2-3; the D is unclear. CDR1 and CDR2 from the germline V gene are SNHLY and FYNNEI. V was trimmed by 6 bases and J by 2 bases, leaving 6 bases between them. The CDR3 extends over 12 amino acids. The CDR3 DNA reads TGTGCCAGCAGGTTAGACACAGATACGCAGTATTTT. Translated: CASRLDTDTQYF.

This clone came up a few times. This chain uses TRBV4-2 with TRBJ2-1; D is uncertain. The V end lost 4 bases, the J end lost 4 bases, and 11 bases lay between the germline ends. Germline values: CDR1 LGHNA, CDR2 YNFKEQ. CDR3 length: 14 residues. CDR3 nucleotides: TGTGCCAGCAGCCGAGGAGCGCTTTACAATGAGCAGTTCTTC. It translates to CASSRGALYNEQFF.

This clone was observed at least ten times. The V gene is TRBV4-1, the J gene TRBJ2-1, with 14 nucleotides matching TRBD2. CDR1 is MGHRA and CDR2 is YSYEKL in the germline V gene. Trimming at V came to 4 bases and at J to 7 bases, leaving 18 bases not matched to a gene. CDR3 length equals 20 residues. CDR3 amino acids: CASSPTPTSGGARVSNEQFF. CDR3 DNA sequence: TGCGCCAGCAGCCCGACCCCGACTAGCGGGGGGGCACGAGTAAGTAATGAGCAGTTCTTC.

The chain links TRBV3-1 (or the pseudogene TRBV3-2) to TRBJ1-5, with unresolved D. In germline, CDR1 is LGHDT, CDR2 YNNKEL (reference sequence). Trimming took off 2 bases at V and 8 bases at J, with 19 bases between the two ends. The CDR3 has 16 residues. The CDR3: CASSQRVGISEEPQHF. The DNA for the CDR3 is TGTGCCAGCAGCCAAAGGGTGGGGATTTCGGAGGAGCCCCAGCATTTT.

There are a few counts of this clone. The gene calls are TRBV19 and TRBJ1-2; D may be TRBD1 (5 bases). In germline, CDR1 is LNHDA, CDR2 SQIVND (reference sequence). V was pared by 2 bases and J by 8 bases, with 15 bases between. This CDR3 comprises 14 residues. CDR3 nucleotides: TGTGCCAGTAGTATATGGCAGGGCGAAGGGGGCTACACCTTC. It specifies CASSIWQGEGGYTF. Using reference TRBV19 and TRBJ1-2 for the parts outside the CDR3, the full variable domain is DGGITQSPKYLFRKEGQNVTLSCEQNLNHDAMYWYRQDPGQGLRLIYYSQIVNDFQKGDIAEGYSVSREKKESFPLTVTSAQKNPTAFYLCASSIWQGEGGYTFGSGTRLTVV.

The V call is TRBV5-1, the J call TRBJ1-2; possible D gene TRBD1, 6 bases. Trimming shortened V by 3 bases and J by 0 bases, and 15 bases separated the two germline ends. The CDR3 has 16 residues. Germline loops: CDR1 SGHRS, CDR2 YFSETQ. The CDR3 region has the DNA TGCGCCAGCAGCTCGGGGGGGCACCTCACTAACTATGGCTACACCTTC. Its translation: CASSSGGHLTNYGYTF.

The chain links TRBV28 to TRBJ1-6; no firm D call. The CDR3 loop spans 13 amino acids. With 3 bases removed from V and 9 bases from J, the gap between germline ends came to 9 bases. The germline V gene has CDR1 MDHEN and CDR2 SYDVKM. The DNA for the CDR3 is TGTGCCAGCAGTTTTATAGCGAGTTCACCCCTCCACTTT. Translation gives CASSFIASSPLHF.

This rearrangement joins TRBV28 to TRBJ2-7; TRBD1 aligns across 8 bases. The CDR3 runs to 15 residues. V shed 4 bases, J shed 6 bases, and the junction held 11 bases outside the gene matches. Germline values: CDR1 MDHEN, CDR2 SYDVKM. The CDR3 region is CASSSFGDRIREQYF. The CDR3 bases are TGTGCCAGCAGTTCATTCGGGGACAGGATCCGCGAGCAGTACTTC. The full variable domain, in which reference TRBV28 and TRBJ2-7 provide the parts outside the CDR3, is DVKVTQSSRYLVKRTGEKVFLECVQDMDHENMFWYRQDPGLGLRLIYFSYDVKMKEKGDIPEGYSVSREKKERFSLILESASTNQTSMYLCASSSFGDRIREQYFGPGTRLTVT.

The table lists this clone with a count of one. The chain uses TRBV28 and TRBJ2-1; 7 bases align to TRBD1. V shed 5 bases, J shed 4 bases, and the junction held 5 bases outside the gene matches. The V gene's germline CDR1 is MDHEN and CDR2 SYDVKM. CDR3 length: 14 residues. CDR3 protein: CASSPGQKYNEQFF. The CDR3 nucleotides are TGTGCCAGCAGTCCGGGACAGAAATACAATGAGCAGTTCTTC.

The chain's CDR3 is CASSSGGLAQETQYF. CDR3 nucleotides: TGTGCCAGCAGCTCGGGGGGACTAGCTCAAGAGACCCAGTACTTC. The rearrangement joins TRBV7-3 to TRBJ2-5; 9 bases are shared with TRBD2. Germline CDR1 SGHTA, CDR2 FQGTGA. The CDR3 totals 15 residues. Trimming cost V 4 bases and J 2 bases; bases outside gene matches: 5.

This chain links TRBV28 with TRBJ1-2; 7 bases fit TRBD1. Germline-derived CDR1 and CDR2 are MDHEN and SYDVKM. The CDR3 consists of 15 residues. After removal of 3 bases from V and 3 bases from J, the junction contained 7 bases not matched to a gene. CDR3 sequence: CASSLTGWGYYGYTF. The CDR3 bases are TGTGCCAGCAGTTTGACAGGGTGGGGGTACTATGGCTACACCTTC.

The rearrangement uses TRBV12-5 and TRBJ2-7; no definite D call. Germline V gene data show CDR1 as LGHNT and CDR2 as FRNRAP. The V end lost 3 bases, the J end lost 4 bases, and 10 bases lay between the germline ends. The CDR3 loop spans 13 amino acids. The CDR3 sequence is CASGFGPSYEQYF. The CDR3 nucleotides read TGTGCTAGTGGTTTTGGTCCGAGTTACGAGCAGTACTTC.

The CDR3 here is CASSPRGKNTEAFF. The CDR3 nucleotides are TGTGCCAGCTCACCAAGGGGCAAGAACACTGAAGCTTTCTTT. The genes are TRBV18 and TRBJ1-1; tentative D call: TRBD1 (5 bases). The CDR3 runs 14 residues. Germline lookup yields CDR1 KGHSH and CDR2 LQKENI. V lost 2 bases and J 1 base, leaving 8 bases between the germline ends.